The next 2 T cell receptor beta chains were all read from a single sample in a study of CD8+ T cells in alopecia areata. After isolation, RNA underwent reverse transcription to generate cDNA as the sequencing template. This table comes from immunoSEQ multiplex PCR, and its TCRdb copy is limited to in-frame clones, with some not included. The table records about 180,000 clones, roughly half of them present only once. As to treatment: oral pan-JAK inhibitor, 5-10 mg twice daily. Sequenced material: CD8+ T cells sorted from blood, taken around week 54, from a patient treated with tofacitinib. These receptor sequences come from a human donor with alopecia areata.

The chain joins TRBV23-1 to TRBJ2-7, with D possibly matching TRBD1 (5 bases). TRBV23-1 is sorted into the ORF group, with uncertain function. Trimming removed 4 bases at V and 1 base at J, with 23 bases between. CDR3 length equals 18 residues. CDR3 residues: CASSLLAQGSNTSYEQYF. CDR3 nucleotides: TGCGCCAGCAGTCTCCTGGCGCAGGGAAGCAATACTTCCTACGAGCAGTACTTC.

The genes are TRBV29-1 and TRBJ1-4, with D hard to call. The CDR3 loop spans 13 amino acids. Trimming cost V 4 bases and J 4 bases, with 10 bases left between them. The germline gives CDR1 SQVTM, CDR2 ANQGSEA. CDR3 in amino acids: CSVADVLNEKLFF. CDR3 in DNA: TGCAGCGTTGCTGACGTCCTTAATGAAAAACTGTTTTTT. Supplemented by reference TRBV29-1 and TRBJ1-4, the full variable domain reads SAVISQKPSRDICQRGTSLTIQCQVDSQVTMMFWYRQQPGQSLTLIATANQGSEATYESGFVIDKFPISRPNLTFSTLTVSNMSPEDSSIYLCSVADVLNEKLFFGSGTQLSVL.